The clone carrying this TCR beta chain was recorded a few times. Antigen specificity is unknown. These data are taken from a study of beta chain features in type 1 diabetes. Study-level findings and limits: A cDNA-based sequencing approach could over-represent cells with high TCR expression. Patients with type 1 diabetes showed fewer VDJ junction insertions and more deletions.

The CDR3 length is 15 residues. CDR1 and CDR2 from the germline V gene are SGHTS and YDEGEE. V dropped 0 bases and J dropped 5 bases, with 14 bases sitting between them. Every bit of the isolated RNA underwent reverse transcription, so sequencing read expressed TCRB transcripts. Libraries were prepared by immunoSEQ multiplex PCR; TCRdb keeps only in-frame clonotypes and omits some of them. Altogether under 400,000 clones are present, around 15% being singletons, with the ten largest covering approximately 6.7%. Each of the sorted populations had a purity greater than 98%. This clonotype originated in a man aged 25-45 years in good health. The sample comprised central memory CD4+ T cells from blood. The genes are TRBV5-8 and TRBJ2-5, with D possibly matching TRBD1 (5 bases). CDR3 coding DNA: TGTGCCAGCAGCTTGGGGCAAGGGGCAGAGGAGACCCAGTACTTC. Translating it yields CASSLGQGAEETQYF.